Below are 30 T cell receptor beta chains sequenced from a single sample in a study of human T cells and chemical hapten exposure. Using its own MiXCR run on the RACE reads, TCRdb lists one record per CDR3 protein. The data show roughly 100,000 distinct CDR3 sequences, more than 10% seen once. Time point noted: pre-sensitization, week 0. Treatment reported: therapeutic diphenylcyclopropenone sensitization with weekly scalp DPC. This specimen consisted of whole blood, obtained in connection with sensitization to the hapten diphenylcyclopropenone (DPC). Receptor source: a woman aged 55-69 years with alopecia areata. Some clones in this sample may be carry-over from other donors' samples.

This clonotype has a count of ten or more. The chain employs TRBV27 and TRBJ2-3; 7 bases are a match to TRBD1. The CDR3 contains 13 residues. V lost 6 bases, J lost 2 bases, and 2 bases stayed unmatched. CDR1 and CDR2 from the germline V gene are MNHEY and SMNVEV (reference sequence). CDR3 region: CASRGQTTDTQYF. In nucleotides, the CDR3 is TGTGCCAGCAGGGGACAGACCACAGATACGCAGTATTTT.

This chain links TRBV5-1 with TRBJ1-4; D is possibly TRBD1 (6 bases). The CDR3 sequence is 14 residues long. Per the germline V gene, CDR1 is SGHRS and CDR2 is YFSETQ. Deletions cut 4 bases from V and 8 bases from J, with 15 bases between. The CDR3 is CASSGGTPGEKLFF. The CDR3 DNA follows: TGCGCCAGCAGCGGCGGGACACCTGGCGAAAAACTGTTTTTT.

The chain uses TRBV5-1 and TRBJ1-5, with D possibly matching TRBD1 (5 bases). Germline V gene sequence: CDR1 SGHRS, CDR2 YFSETQ. V gave up 3 bases and J gave up 13 bases, with 20 bases separating them. The CDR3 runs to 14 residues. The CDR3 nucleotides read TGCGCCAGCAGCTCCGGGACTCCTAACGGGCCTCAGCATTTT. It codes for CASSSGTPNGPQHF.

This clonotype was recorded a few times. J is TRBJ1-3 and V is TRBV6-5; perhaps TRBD1 as D (5 bases). The CDR3 contains 18 residues. CDR1 is MNHEY, CDR2 SVGAGI, per germline. Trimming stripped 0 bases from V and 0 bases from J, with 15 bases between. CDR3 region: CASSYSRPGLFSGNTIYF. The CDR3 region has the DNA TGTGCCAGCAGTTACTCGAGGCCAGGGCTATTCTCTGGAAACACCATATATTTT.

This clonotype was seen repeatedly, ten times or more. This rearrangement joins TRBV20-1 to TRBJ2-1; 10 bases match TRBD1. Germline values: CDR1 DFQATT, CDR2 SNEGSKA (reference sequence). CDR3 length equals 16 residues. J lost 2 bases, V lost 3 bases, and 7 bases had no gene match. The DNA for the CDR3 is TGCAGTGCTAGCCCGACAGGGGGCTATACCTACAATGAGCAGTTCTTC. Translation: CSASPTGGYTYNEQFF.

The V call is TRBV29-1, the J call TRBJ2-7, with 12 positions matching TRBD2. This CDR3 is built from 13 residues. V lost 5 bases, J lost 4 bases, and 3 bases stayed unmatched. The germline V gene encodes CDR1 SQVTM and CDR2 ANQGSEA. This chain's CDR3 is CSVSTSGGYEQYF. CDR3 coding DNA: TGCAGCGTTTCGACTAGCGGGGGATACGAGCAGTACTTC.

This clonotype has a count of ten or more. The rearrangement links TRBV19 to TRBJ2-5; 7 nucleotides line up with TRBD1. Germline CDR1 and CDR2: LNHDA and SQIVND (reference sequence). V was clipped by 6 bases and J by 4 bases; unmatched bases: 8. This CDR3 region has 14 residues. In DNA form, the CDR3 reads TGTGCCAGTAGAGGACCGGGACAGAGAGAGACCCAGTACTTC. Translation gives CASRGPGQRETQYF.

This sequence joins TRBV6-2 or TRBV6-3 and TRBJ1-5, with a tentative D call TRBD1 (5 bases). This CDR3 has 14 residues. The germline V gene has CDR1 MNHEY and CDR2 SVGEGT. V lost 4 bases and J lost 2, with 9 bases in between. CDR3 DNA sequence: TGTGCCAGCAGTTTGATGGGGGGCAATCAGCCCCAGCATTTT. Protein: CASSLMGGNQPQHF.

This clonotype was seen more than once but under ten times. The rearrangement uses TRBV24-1 and TRBJ2-3; D is uncertain. V lost 1 base and J 8 bases, leaving 9 bases between the germline ends. This CDR3 comprises 13 residues. Germline assignment: CDR1 KGHDR and CDR2 SFDVKD. CDR3 DNA sequence: TGTGCCACCAGTGATTTCCCTTACGGTACGCAGTATTTT. It yields the protein CATSDFPYGTQYF.

This clonotype was observed a handful of times. The rearrangement links TRBV5-6 to TRBJ1-1, with a weak D call TRBD1 (5 bases). V was shortened by 6 bases and J by 5 bases, with 17 bases between the two germline ends. This CDR3 has 14 amino acids. The germline V gene has CDR1 SGHDT and CDR2 YYEEEE. CDR3 nucleotide sequence: TGTGCCAGCACCCCACTCGGGGGGGAGACTGAAGCTTTCTTT. This translates into CASTPLGGETEAFF.

This clonotype was counted ten times or more. V usage is TRBV2 and J usage is TRBJ2-3; 8 bases are shared with TRBD2. Germline V lookup: CDR1 SNHLY, CDR2 FYNNEI. Trimming cost V 3 bases and J 4 bases; bases outside gene matches: 6. The CDR3 spans 15 residues. This chain's CDR3 is CASSEVGGAADTQYF. As DNA, the CDR3 is TGTGCCAGCAGTGAGGTCGGGGGGGCCGCAGATACGCAGTATTTT.

The V gene is TRBV7-9, the J gene TRBJ2-6, with D unclear. Germline values: CDR1 SEHNR, CDR2 FQNEAQ (reference sequence). Trimming left V 1 base short and J 0 bases short, with 10 bases between. The CDR3 is 17 residues long. The CDR3 sequence: CASSLGVVISGANVLTF. CDR3 nucleotide sequence: TGTGCCAGCAGCTTAGGGGTGGTGATCTCTGGGGCCAACGTCCTGACTTTC.

The rearrangement joins TRBV4-2 to TRBJ1-5; 8 nucleotides line up with TRBD1. V shed 2 bases, J shed 0 bases, and the junction held 6 bases outside the gene matches. This CDR3 has 17 amino acids. The germline V gene encodes CDR1 LGHNA and CDR2 YNFKEQ. The CDR3 protein is CASSQIQGGYSNQPQHF. CDR3 bases: TGTGCCAGCAGCCAAATACAGGGGGGCTATAGCAATCAGCCCCAGCATTTT.

In this sample, this clonotype turned up many times. The rearrangement joins TRBV5-1 to TRBJ1-1; D gene ambiguous. V lost 4 bases and J 3 bases, leaving 13 bases between the germline ends. Germline assignment: CDR1 SGHRS and CDR2 YFSETQ. The CDR3 contains 14 residues. CDR3 sequence reads: CASSLLHGDTEAFF. The CDR3 nucleotides read TGCGCCAGCAGCCTATTACATGGGGACACTGAAGCTTTCTTT.

This clonotype was seen a few times. The chain has TRBV3-1 and TRBJ1-2; no reliable D call. Germline CDR1 reads LGHDT; CDR2 reads YNNKEL (reference sequence). The CDR3 spans 15 residues. The V and J ends lost 4 bases and 0 bases respectively, with 12 bases between them. CDR3 DNA: TGTGCCAGCAGCCGAGACCCCGGGGCTAACTATGGCTACACCTTC. This encodes CASSRDPGANYGYTF.

V gene TRBV5-1 combines with J gene TRBJ1-1, with D possibly TRBD1 on 5 matching bases. V lost 4 bases to trimming and J lost 3 bases, with 16 bases between them. There are 15 residues in the CDR3. The V gene's germline CDR1 is SGHRS and CDR2 YFSETQ. Here the CDR3 reads CASSNAGTVYTEAFF. The CDR3 DNA follows: TGCGCCAGCAGCAACGCCGGGACGGTATACACTGAAGCTTTCTTT.

This clonotype was counted at least ten times. CDR3 protein: CSARAWTDGYGYTF. The CDR3 nucleotides read TGCAGTGCTAGAGCATGGACAGACGGCTATGGCTACACCTTC. The chain recombines TRBV20-1 with TRBJ1-2; D may be TRBD1 (6 bases). With 1 base removed from V and 4 bases from J, the gap between germline ends came to 13 bases. From germline, CDR1 is DFQATT and CDR2 SNEGSKA (reference sequence). There are 14 residues in the CDR3.

This clonotype was counted at least ten times. This sequence joins TRBV6-6 and TRBJ1-6; weak D call: TRBD1 (5 bases). The CDR3 is 16 amino acids. Trimming removed 7 bases from V and 0 bases from J, with 13 bases in between. The germline V gene has CDR1 MNHNY and CDR2 SVGAGI (reference sequence). CDR3 amino acids: CASKVGGISYNSPLHF. Written as DNA, the CDR3 is TGTGCCAGCAAAGTGGGGGGAATCTCCTATAATTCACCCCTCCACTTT.

This clonotype was recorded at least ten times. The chain joins TRBV15 to TRBJ1-1; 9 bases line up with TRBD1. Trimming at V came to 5 bases and at J to 1 base, leaving 5 bases not matched to a gene. CDR1 and CDR2 from the germline V gene are LNHNV and YYDKDF (reference sequence). CDR3 length: 15 amino acids. This CDR3 reads CATSRRTGANTEAFF. CDR3 nucleotides: TGTGCCACCAGCCGAAGGACAGGGGCGAACACTGAAGCTTTCTTT.

This clonotype was seen at least ten times. The chain couples TRBV6-1 to TRBJ2-5; D remains unclear. Trimming stripped 2 bases from V and 0 bases from J, with 4 bases between. This CDR3 comprises 13 residues. Germline V gene lookup returns CDR1 MNHNS and CDR2 SASEGT. CDR3 bases: TGTGCCAGCAGTGAACGGGACCAAGAGACCCAGTACTTC. Translation: CASSERDQETQYF.

This clonotype was recorded a few times. V and J are TRBV20-1 and TRBJ2-4; 7 bases align to TRBD1. This CDR3 is 15 amino acids long. CDR1 and CDR2 from the germline V gene are DFQATT and SNEGSKA (reference sequence). V lost 4 bases and J lost 1; bases outside the gene matches: 7. This chain's CDR3 is CSANRGGSAKNIQYF. DNA of the CDR3: TGCAGTGCTAACAGGGGCGGGTCGGCCAAAAACATTCAGTACTTC.

The gene calls are TRBV7-9 and TRBJ2-2; D gene ambiguous. Trimming took off 7 bases at V and 3 bases at J, with 6 bases between the two ends. CDR3 length equals 12 residues. Germline V gene lookup returns CDR1 SEHNR and CDR2 FQNEAQ (reference sequence). CDR3 protein: CASKADTGELFF. DNA of the CDR3: TGTGCCAGCAAGGCGGACACCGGGGAGCTGTTTTTT.

This clonotype was seen many times. The chain's CDR3 is CSVEVSGVKSYNEQFF. The CDR3, as DNA: TGCAGCGTTGAAGTAAGCGGGGTGAAATCCTACAATGAGCAGTTCTTC. The V call is TRBV29-1, the J call TRBJ2-1; TRBD2 matches at 7 bases. This CDR3 is 16 amino acids long. With 1 base clipped from V and 1 base from J, the junction kept 7 bases outside the gene matches. The V gene's germline CDR1 is SQVTM and CDR2 ANQGSEA.

The J gene is TRBJ2-5, the V gene TRBV10-2, with D possibly being TRBD2 (6 bases). Trimming took 7 bases from V and 2 from J, leaving 17 bases between them. Germline CDR1 and CDR2: WSHSY and SAAADI. There are 15 residues in the CDR3. CDR3 residues: CASKRYPGDQETQYF. In DNA, the CDR3 is TGCGCCAGCAAAAGATACCCGGGAGATCAAGAGACCCAGTACTTC.

This clonotype was observed at least ten times. This chain links TRBV9 with TRBJ1-2; D remains ambiguous. V gave up 1 base and J gave up 6 bases, with 10 bases separating them. Germline V gene lookup returns CDR1 SGDLS and CDR2 YYNGEE. This CDR3 is built from 13 residues. CDR3 amino acids: CASSVNEGHGYTF. The DNA of the CDR3 is TGTGCCAGCAGCGTAAATGAAGGCCATGGCTACACCTTC.

There are a few counts of this clonotype. The chain links TRBV5-1 to TRBJ2-7; 7 bases match TRBD2. The CDR3 runs 18 residues. With V trimmed by 0 bases and J by 2 bases, 14 bases remained unmatched. Germline CDR1 is SGHRS and CDR2 is YFSETQ. The CDR3 coding sequence is TGCGCCAGCAGCTTGGAACTAGCGAGGTCTTCCTCCACCTACGAGCAGTACTTC. Translated: CASSLELARSSSTYEQYF.

This clonotype has only a few counts. V usage is TRBV6-2 or TRBV6-3 and J usage is TRBJ1-5; 10 positions match TRBD1. The V segment lost 4 bases and the J segment 6 bases; nucleotides outside the gene matches: 6. The CDR3 length is 15 residues. Germline CDR1 is MNHEY and CDR2 is SVGEGT. The CDR3 DNA follows: TGTGCCAGCAGTTTCGGGACAGGGGAGGTTCAGCCCCAGCATTTT. Its translation: CASSFGTGEVQPQHF.

This clonotype was counted ten times or more. The rearrangement joins TRBV6-5 to TRBJ1-5; possibly TRBD1 for D (5 bases). The CDR3 has 14 amino acids. Germline V lookup: CDR1 MNHEY, CDR2 SVGAGI. The ends were cut back, 7 bases at V and 2 bases at J, with 12 bases in the middle. The CDR3 reads CASKPTGGNQPQHF. The CDR3, as DNA: TGTGCCAGCAAACCTACAGGAGGCAATCAGCCCCAGCATTTT.

This clonotype appeared many times. The CDR3: CASSLQRIKETQYF. The CDR3 DNA sequence: TGTGCCAGCAGCTTACAACGGATTAAGGAGACCCAGTACTTC. The V and J genes are TRBV7-6 and TRBJ2-5, with D hard to call. This CDR3 comprises 14 residues. Trimming took off 2 bases at V and 5 bases at J, with 12 bases between the two ends. Germline V lookup: CDR1 SGHVS, CDR2 FNYEAQ.

Ten or more counts support this clonotype. A read error may produce the germline difference seen at one junction end. The chain combines TRBV7-9 with TRBJ2-2; D may be TRBD2 (5 bases). CDR1 and CDR2 (germline): SEHNR, FQNEAQ (reference sequence). This CDR3 spans 14 amino acids. The CDR3 DNA reads as TGTGCCAGCAGCCCCCCCGGGGTCACCAGGGAGCTGTTTTTT. Amino acid sequence: CASSPPGVTRELFF.